The entry below describes one T cell receptor (beta chain). Its cognate antigen has yet to be identified. Base-call qualities are not available, and no considerably larger clone is one nucleotide away. This entry comes from a study of blood T cell repertoires in COVID-19 (TCRdb year 2020). Broadly, across the study: Samples covering the acute and convalescent phases of COVID-19 were provided by collaborators in the United States, Italy and Spain. The material from the prospective study consisted of cDNA or gDNA derived from T cells, B-cell-depleted T cells, or PBMCs. Subjects who had been exposed to COVID-19, were actively infected with it, or had recovered from it provided the deeply sampled blood TCRbeta repertoires that made up the dataset. The repertoires were released in a freely available public database intended as a resource for research on the immune response to SARS-CoV-2. Samples came from the ongoing ImmuneRACE study (first 160 participants) plus 1,254 subjects from 6 global collaborators. A de-identified subject ID, COVID-19 status, age in years and sex were almost always included in the sample metadata. Where HLA class I and class II types were available, the types were taken from metadata supplied by the sample provider, not from assay-based typing. Overall study results and their limits: The amount of clinical and demographic metadata varied by source and participant and was provided uncurated.

The germline V gene (reference sequence) provides CDR1 SGHKS and CDR2 YYEKEE. Trimming at the junction amounts to 0 bases on V and 7 bases on J, and the germline ends lie 10 bases apart. Spanning cysteine to phenylalanine, the CDR3 consists of 13 amino acids. Only CDR3 DNA remains: 39 bases, in frame from the first base. Whole blood was collected in K2EDTA tubes by collaborating institutions according to the institutions' own protocols. For TCRbeta analysis, collaborators shipped samples in one of three forms: frozen whole blood, isolated PBMCs, or DNA extracted from either of those sample types. TCRbeta CDR3 regions were amplified from genomic DNA using the immunoSEQ Assay, a bias-controlled multiplex PCR. In the paper's pipeline: The number of nucleated cells in each sample was estimated by amplification of reference gene primers within the assay. Sequence reads were collapsed and filtered to measure the absolute abundance of every unique TCRbeta CDR3 rearrangement. Productive Simpson clonality was computed per sample as the square root of Simpson's diversity index over productive rearrangements. In TCRdb, the immuneACCESS table is reduced to in-frame sequences with V and J assigned. These tables do not hold every clone; where another copy was compared, an unresolved V gene accounts for under half, and the others remain unexplained. That table supplies the V and J calls and clone size; D and trimming were determined from the DNA. The sample yields approximately 150,000 clones; around 90% were counted once. The ten largest clones represent 1.5% to 2% of the sample.

The sequence links TRBV5-5 to TRBJ1-2; the D gene is unclear. The receptor's source is a human donor in a cohort sampled during active COVID-19. Sequenced sample: peripheral blood. The bases read TGTGCCAGCAGCTTGGACCGAGAGCGTGGCTACACCTTC. Translated, it gives CASSLDRERGYTF.